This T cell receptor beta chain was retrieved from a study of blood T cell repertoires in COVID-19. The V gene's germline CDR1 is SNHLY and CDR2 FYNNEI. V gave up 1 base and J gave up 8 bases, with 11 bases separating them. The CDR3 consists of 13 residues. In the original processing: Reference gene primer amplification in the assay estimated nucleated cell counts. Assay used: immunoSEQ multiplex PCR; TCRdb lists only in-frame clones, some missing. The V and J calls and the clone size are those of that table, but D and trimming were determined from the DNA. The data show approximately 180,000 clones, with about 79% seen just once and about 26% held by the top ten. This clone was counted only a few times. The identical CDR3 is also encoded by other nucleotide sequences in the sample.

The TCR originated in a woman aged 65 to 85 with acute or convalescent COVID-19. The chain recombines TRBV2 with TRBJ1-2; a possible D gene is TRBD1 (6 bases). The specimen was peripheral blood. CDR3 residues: CASSEDRAYGYTF. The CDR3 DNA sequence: TGTGCCAGCAGTGAAGACAGGGCTTACGGCTACACCTTC.